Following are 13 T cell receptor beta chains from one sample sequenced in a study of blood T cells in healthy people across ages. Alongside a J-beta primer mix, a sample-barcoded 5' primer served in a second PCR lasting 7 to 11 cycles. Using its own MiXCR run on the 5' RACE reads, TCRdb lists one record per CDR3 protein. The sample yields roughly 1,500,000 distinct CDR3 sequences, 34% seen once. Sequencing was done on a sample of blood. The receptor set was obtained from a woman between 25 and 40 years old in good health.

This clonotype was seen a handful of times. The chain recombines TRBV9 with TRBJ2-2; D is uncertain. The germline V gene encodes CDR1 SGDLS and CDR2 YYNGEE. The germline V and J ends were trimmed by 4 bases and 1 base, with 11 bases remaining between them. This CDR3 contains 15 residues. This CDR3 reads CASSNRTGNTGELFF. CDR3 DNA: TGTGCCAGCAGCAACCGGACGGGGAACACCGGGGAGCTGTTTTTT.

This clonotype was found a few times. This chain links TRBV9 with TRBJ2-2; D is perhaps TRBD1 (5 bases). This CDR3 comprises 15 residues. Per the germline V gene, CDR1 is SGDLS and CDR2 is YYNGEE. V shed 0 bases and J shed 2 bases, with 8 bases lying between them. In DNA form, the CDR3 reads TGTGCCAGCAGCGTAGATGGGGCAAACACCGGGGAGCTGTTTTTT. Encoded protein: CASSVDGANTGELFF.

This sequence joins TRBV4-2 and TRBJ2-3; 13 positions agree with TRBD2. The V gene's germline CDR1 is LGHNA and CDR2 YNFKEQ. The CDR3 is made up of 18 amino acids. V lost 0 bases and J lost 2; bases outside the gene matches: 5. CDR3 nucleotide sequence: TGTGCCAGCAGCCAAGATCAACTAGCGGGAGGGTACACAGATACGCAGTATTTT. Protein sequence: CASSQDQLAGGYTDTQYF.

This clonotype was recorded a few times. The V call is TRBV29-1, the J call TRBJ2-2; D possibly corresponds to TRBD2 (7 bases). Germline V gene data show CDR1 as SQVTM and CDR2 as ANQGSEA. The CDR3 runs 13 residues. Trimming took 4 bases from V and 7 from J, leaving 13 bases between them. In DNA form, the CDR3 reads TGCAGCGTTGGGGGGGGCGCGGTCGGGGAGCTGTTTTTT. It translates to CSVGGGAVGELFF.

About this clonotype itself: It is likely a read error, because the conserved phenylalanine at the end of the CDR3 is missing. This chain's CDR3 is CASSRRNRLAGGLHTGELFC. DNA for the CDR3: TGTGCCAGCAGCCGAAGAAACCGACTAGCGGGGGGGCTGCACACCGGGGAGCTGTTTTGT. V usage is TRBV7-9 and J usage is TRBJ2-2; 14 bases align to TRBD2. Germline values: CDR1 SEHNR, CDR2 FQNEAQ (reference sequence). V dropped 5 bases and J dropped 3; count of bases not matched to a gene: 14. The CDR3 extends over 20 amino acids.

The CDR3 DNA follows: TGTGCCACCCTAGCGGGAGGCCTCAGCTCCTACAATGAGCAGTTCTTC. It codes for CATLAGGLSSYNEQFF. V and J are TRBV28 and TRBJ2-1; 11 bases are a match to TRBD2. CDR1 is MDHEN and CDR2 is SYDVKM in the germline V gene. The CDR3 extends over 16 amino acids. V was clipped by 10 bases and J by 0 bases; unmatched bases: 8.

CDR3 residues: CASSSLDGTQPQHF. The CDR3 bases are TGTGCCAGCAGTTCCCTCGATGGGACTCAGCCCCAGCATTTT. The chain recombines TRBV27 with TRBJ1-5, with D maybe TRBD1 (5 bases). CDR3 size: 14 residues. CDR1 is MNHEY and CDR2 is SMNVEV in the germline V gene (reference sequence). V lost 4 bases and J lost 6, with 13 bases in between.

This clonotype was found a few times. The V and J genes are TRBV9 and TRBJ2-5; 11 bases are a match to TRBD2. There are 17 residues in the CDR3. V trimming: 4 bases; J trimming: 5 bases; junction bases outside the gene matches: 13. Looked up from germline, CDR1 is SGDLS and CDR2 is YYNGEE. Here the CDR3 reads CASSSRGSGRVRETQYF. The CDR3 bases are TGTGCCAGCAGCTCCAGAGGTAGCGGGAGGGTCAGGGAGACCCAGTACTTC.

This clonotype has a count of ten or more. The CDR3 spells CSARTPLRLYEQYF. CDR3 sequence (DNA): TGCAGTGCTAGAACCCCTCTCCGCCTCTACGAGCAGTACTTC. This chain uses TRBV20-1 with TRBJ2-7; D gene uncertain. Deletions cut 2 bases from V and 3 bases from J, with 14 bases between. From germline, CDR1 is DFQATT and CDR2 SNEGSKA (reference sequence). CDR3 length: 14 residues.

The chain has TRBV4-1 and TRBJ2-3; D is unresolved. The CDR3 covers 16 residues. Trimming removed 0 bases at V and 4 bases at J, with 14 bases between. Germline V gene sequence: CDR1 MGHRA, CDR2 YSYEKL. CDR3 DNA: TGCGCCAGCAGCCAAGAAGGATTCTATGGGCCAGATACGCAGTATTTT. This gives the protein CASSQEGFYGPDTQYF.

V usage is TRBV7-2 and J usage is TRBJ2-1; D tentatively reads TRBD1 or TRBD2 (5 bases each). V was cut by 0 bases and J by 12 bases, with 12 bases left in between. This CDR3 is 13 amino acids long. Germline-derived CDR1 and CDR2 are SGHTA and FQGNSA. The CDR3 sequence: CASSLAQDGAQFF. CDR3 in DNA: TGTGCCAGCAGCTTAGCGCAAGACGGGGCGCAGTTCTTC.

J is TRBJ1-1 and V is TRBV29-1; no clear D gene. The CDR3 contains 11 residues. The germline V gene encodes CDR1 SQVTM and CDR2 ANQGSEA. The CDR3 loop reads CTVIGSSEAFF. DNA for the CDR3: TGCACCGTAATCGGCAGCTCTGAAGCTTTCTTT.

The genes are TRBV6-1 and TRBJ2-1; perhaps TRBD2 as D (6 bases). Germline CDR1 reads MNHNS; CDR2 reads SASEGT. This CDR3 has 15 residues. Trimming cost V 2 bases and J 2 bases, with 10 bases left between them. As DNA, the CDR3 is TGTGCCAGCAGTGAACAGGGAGGCCCCTACAATGAGCAGTTCTTC. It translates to CASSEQGGPYNEQFF.